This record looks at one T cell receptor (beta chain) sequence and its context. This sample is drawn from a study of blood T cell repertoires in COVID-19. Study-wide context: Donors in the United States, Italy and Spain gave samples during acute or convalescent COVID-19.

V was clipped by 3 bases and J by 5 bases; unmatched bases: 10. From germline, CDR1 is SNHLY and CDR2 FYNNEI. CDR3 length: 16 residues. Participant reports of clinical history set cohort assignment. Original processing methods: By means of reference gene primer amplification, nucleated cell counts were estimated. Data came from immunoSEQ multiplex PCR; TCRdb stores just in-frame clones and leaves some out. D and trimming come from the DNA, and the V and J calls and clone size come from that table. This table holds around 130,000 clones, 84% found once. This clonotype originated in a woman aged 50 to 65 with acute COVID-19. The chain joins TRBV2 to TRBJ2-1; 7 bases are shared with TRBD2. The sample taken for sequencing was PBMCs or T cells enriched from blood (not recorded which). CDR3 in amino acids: CASSDLGLAANNEQFF. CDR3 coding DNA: TGTGCCAGCAGTGATCTTGGCCTAGCGGCAAACAATGAGCAGTTCTTC.